The TCR beta chain described here comes from a study of blood T cells in healthy people across ages. CDR1 is MNHEY, CDR2 SVGAGI, per germline. Between the trimmed V and J ends, which lost 7 bases and 6 bases, there was a span of 7 bases. The CDR3 spans 11 residues. Findings and caveats of the study: Strongly correlated with naive T cell percentage was TCR beta diversity.

A second PCR, run for roughly 7 to 11 cycles, used a sample-barcoded 5' primer plus a J-beta primer mix. Every cDNA was tagged by a template-switch adaptor with 12 random nucleotides. One entry per CDR3 protein, called by TCRdb with MiXCR from the 5' RACE reads. The data show approximately 1,000,000 distinct CDR3 sequences, more than 40% seen once. Notes on this clonotype: Its antigen is unidentified.

The specimen sequenced was blood. The V call is TRBV6-5, the J call TRBJ2-4; D gene uncertain. The receptor's source is an older woman in good health. In DNA form, the CDR3 reads TGTGCCAGCACCGACCGAAACATTCAGTACTTC. The encoded protein is CASTDRNIQYF.